Below, one TCR beta chain is given with its context. The data originate from a study of blood T cell repertoires in COVID-19. The overall study: PBMCs, B-cell-depleted T cells, or T cells provided the cDNA or gDNA that made up the material.

As originally analysed: Quantification of nucleated cells was approximated via reference gene primer amplification. Only in-frame clones appear in the TCRdb table, and some are missing; sequencing was by immunoSEQ multiplex PCR. The V and J calls and clone size come from that table; D and trimming were worked out from the DNA. The data contain about 300,000 clones, 87% of them singletons. Sequences were obtained from peripheral blood. The sequence came from a man between 18 and 29 years old with active or convalescent COVID-19.

Here the CDR3 reads CATSMTSGVDEQYF. The CDR3 region has the DNA TGTGCCACCAGCATGACTAGCGGGGTCGACGAGCAGTACTTC. The gene calls are TRBV15 and TRBJ2-7; 11 bases fit TRBD2. The junction had 4 bases not matched to a gene; V was cut back by 4 bases and J by 5 bases. This CDR3 spans 14 amino acids. Germline lookup yields CDR1 LNHNV and CDR2 YYDKDF (reference sequence).